The entry below describes one T cell receptor beta chain. The data originate from a study of technical replicates of blood from a handful of donors. Generated by immunoSEQ multiplex PCR, the TCRdb table keeps only in-frame clones and is missing some. The sample records about 75,000 clones, 95% to 98% being singletons. This CDR3 contains 18 residues. Per germline, CDR1 SEHNR and CDR2 FQNEAQ (reference sequence). The junction had 15 bases not matched to a gene; V was cut back by 6 bases and J by 0 bases. The chain carries TRBV7-9 and TRBJ1-1, with 8 bases aligning to TRBD1. The sequence was collected from a human donor in good health. The material sequenced was T cells isolated from PBMCs. In nucleotides, the CDR3 is TGTGCCAGCAGTTTTTACCTAACGGGACAGGCGATGAACACTGAAGCTTTCTTT. This codes for CASSFYLTGQAMNTEAFF.